The 25 T cell receptor beta chains listed next were all sequenced from one sample in a study of radiation and T cells in renal cell carcinoma. Time point here: blood 2 weeks post-SBRT. Treatment indicated: 15 Gy SBRT to primary tumor, nephrectomy 4 weeks later. Clones were sequenced by immunoSEQ multiplex PCR, and TCRdb holds only the in-frame ones, with some missing. The sample holds 25,000 to 30,000 clones; approximately 84% are singletons and the top ten take 25% to 40%. Sequences were derived from blood, sampled from a patient whose treatment included radiotherapy and nephrectomy. Source of these receptors: a man in his 60s with renal cell carcinoma.

V usage is TRBV9 and J usage is TRBJ2-7; 9 bases are shared with TRBD2. Per the germline V gene, CDR1 is SGDLS and CDR2 is YYNGEE. V dropped 0 bases and J dropped 6; count of bases not matched to a gene: 4. This CDR3 is built from 14 residues. CDR3 nucleotide sequence: TGTGCCAGCAGCGTAGGAACTAGCGGGTTCGAGCAGTACTTC. Its translation: CASSVGTSGFEQYF.

Here the CDR3 DNA reads TGTGCCAGCAGCGTTCGATCCGGGACAGGATTATACAATGAGCAGTTCTTC. This translates into CASSVRSGTGLYNEQFF. The gene calls are TRBV9 and TRBJ2-1, with 8 bases identical to TRBD1. The germline V gene has CDR1 SGDLS and CDR2 YYNGEE. Trimming cost V 2 bases and J 4 bases; bases outside gene matches: 11. CDR3 length: 17 residues.

The chain is built from TRBV4-3 and TRBJ1-2; D call uncertain. This CDR3 is 16 amino acids long. CDR1 LGHNA and CDR2 YSLEER come from the germline V gene. The germline V and J ends were trimmed by 0 bases and 4 bases, with 15 bases remaining between them. CDR3 residues: CASSQDLGQTIYGYTF. CDR3 DNA sequence: TGCGCCAGCAGCCAAGATCTAGGGCAGACCATCTATGGCTACACCTTC.

In this sample, this clone turned up once. The chain combines TRBV7-9 with TRBJ2-5; the match to TRBD1 covers 8 bases. The tail of the sequence fits TRBJ2-7 better, so the J call may be wrong. CDR1 and CDR2 (germline): SEHNR, FQNEAQ (reference sequence). The length of the CDR3 is 14 residues. The CDR3, as DNA: TGTGCCAGCAGCTTGACAGGGGTAGACTACGAGCAGTACTTC. Protein product: CASSLTGVDYEQYF.

The V gene is TRBV7-9, the J gene TRBJ1-2; 10 nucleotides line up with TRBD1. CDR3 size: 14 residues. Germline CDR1 and CDR2: SEHNR and FQNEAQ (reference sequence). Trimming at V came to 4 bases and at J to 3 bases, leaving 2 bases not matched to a gene. Here the CDR3 reads CASSSGTGDYGYTF. The CDR3, as DNA: TGTGCCAGCAGCTCCGGGACAGGGGACTATGGCTACACCTTC.

This clone was observed once. This chain connects TRBV4-3 to TRBJ1-1, with a weak D call TRBD1 (6 bases). Per germline, CDR1 LGHNA and CDR2 YSLEER. V dropped 5 bases and J dropped 0 bases, with 10 bases sitting between them. This CDR3 has 14 residues. CDR3 coding DNA: TGCGCCAGCAGCTGGGACAACCTGAACACTGAAGCTTTCTTT. Protein sequence: CASSWDNLNTEAFF.

This clone has only one observation. The V and J genes are TRBV28 and TRBJ1-6; the D gene is possibly TRBD1 (5 bases). V was pared by 6 bases and J by 13 bases, with 16 bases between. Germline V gene lookup returns CDR1 MDHEN and CDR2 SYDVKM. This CDR3 spans 13 amino acids. The CDR3 protein is CASSAIQGSPLHF. CDR3 bases: TGTGCCAGCAGCGCAATCCAGGGAAGTCCCCTCCACTTT.

The chain joins TRBV27 to TRBJ2-1; 9 nucleotides align to TRBD1. CDR1 MNHEY and CDR2 SMNVEV come from the germline V gene (reference sequence). The CDR3 is 15 amino acids. The V segment lost 5 bases and the J segment 4 bases; nucleotides outside the gene matches: 6. This chain's CDR3 is CASSPGQGFYNEQFF. The CDR3, as DNA: TGTGCCAGCAGTCCTGGACAGGGGTTTTACAATGAGCAGTTCTTC.

In nucleotides, the CDR3 is TGTGCCAGCAGGGTTTCAGGGTCGAACATGCGAGGGGATCAGCCCCAGCATTTT. It specifies CASRVSGSNMRGDQPQHF. The rearrangement uses TRBV27 and TRBJ1-5; D is possibly TRBD1 (5 bases). The CDR3 runs to 18 residues. Trimming cost V 6 bases and J 5 bases, with 26 bases left between them. Germline CDR1 and CDR2: MNHEY and SMNVEV (reference sequence).

The table lists this clone with a count of one. The chain has TRBV29-1 and TRBJ2-5, with D unclear. Germline-derived CDR1 and CDR2 are SQVTM and ANQGSEA. The V end lost 1 base, the J end lost 5 bases, and 11 bases lay between the germline ends. The CDR3 runs 13 residues. CDR3 nucleotides: TGCAGCGTTGAAGTGTGGGGTTGGGAGACCCAGTACTTC. It is translated as CSVEVWGWETQYF.

This chain connects TRBV7-2 to TRBJ2-7; D not resolved. V was clipped by 5 bases and J by 5 bases, with 10 bases between them. CDR1 is SGHTA, CDR2 FQGNSA, per germline. There are 12 residues in the CDR3. The CDR3 region is CASSPSLNEQYF. Here the CDR3 DNA reads TGTGCCAGCAGCCCGTCATTGAACGAGCAGTACTTC.

Concerning this clone itself: An end of the junction does not agree with germline; a read error may underlie this. The rearrangement uses TRBV5-1 and TRBJ1-2; possibly TRBD1 for D (5 bases). CDR1 and CDR2 from the germline V gene are SGHRS and YFSETQ. This CDR3 comprises 13 residues. CDR3: CASSWGEAELGSF. The CDR3 nucleotides read TGCGCCAGCAGCTGGGGGGAGGCGGAGCTCGGGTCCTTC. The complete variable domain, with remaining parts taken from reference TRBV5-1 and TRBJ1-2, reads KAGVTQTPRYLIKTRGQQVTLSCSPISGHRSVSWYQQTPGQGLQFLFEYFSETQRNKGNFPGRFSGRQFSNSRSEMNVSTLELGDSALYLCASSWGEAELGSFGSGTRLTVV.

The chain is built from TRBV5-1 and TRBJ1-2; no clear D gene. Germline V lookup: CDR1 SGHRS, CDR2 YFSETQ. The CDR3 is 12 residues long. Trimming took 2 bases from V and 7 from J, leaving 9 bases between them. The CDR3 sequence: CASSFLSGGYTF. CDR3 coding DNA: TGCGCCAGCAGCTTCCTGTCGGGTGGCTACACCTTC.

The rearrangement uses TRBV9 and TRBJ2-1, with D possibly being TRBD2 (7 bases). This CDR3 has 16 amino acids. Deletions cut 6 bases from V and 3 bases from J, with 19 bases between. The germline V gene encodes CDR1 SGDLS and CDR2 YYNGEE. CDR3 amino acids: CASTPGDGRNYNEQFF. The CDR3 DNA is TGTGCCAGCACCCCAGGGGACGGGAGGAACTACAATGAGCAGTTCTTC.

J is TRBJ1-1 and V is TRBV7-2, with D uncertain. Germline-derived CDR1 and CDR2 are SGHTA and FQGNSA. Trimming took 7 bases from V and 0 from J, leaving 15 bases between them. The CDR3 length is 15 residues. The CDR3 nucleotides are TGTGCCAGCACCCGGGCGACCGAGGTGAACACTGAAGCTTTCTTT. This translates into CASTRATEVNTEAFF.

In DNA form, the CDR3 reads TGTGCCAGCAGCAGGGCCCAGACCGGGGAGCTGTTTTTT. Its protein is CASSRAQTGELFF. This chain links TRBV6-1 with TRBJ2-2, with D possibly TRBD1 on 5 matching bases. V was clipped by 6 bases and J by 5 bases, with 10 bases between them. The CDR3 extends over 13 amino acids. In germline, CDR1 is MNHNS, CDR2 SASEGT.

CDR3 region: CASSVAWGDIQYF. DNA for the CDR3: TGTGCCAGCAGCGTAGCGTGGGGGGACATTCAGTACTTC. V and J are TRBV9 and TRBJ2-4; possibly TRBD2 for D (6 bases). The CDR3 has 13 residues. Germline-derived CDR1 and CDR2 are SGDLS and YYNGEE. Trimming removed 0 bases at V and 8 bases at J, with 9 bases between.

This chain links TRBV6-5 with TRBJ2-3, with 11 bases identical to TRBD2. Germline assignment: CDR1 MNHEY and CDR2 SVGAGI. Losses at the gene ends were 6 bases for V and 5 bases for J; bases not matched to a gene: 4. The CDR3 covers 14 residues. The CDR3 coding sequence is TGTGCCAGCAGCCCTAGCGGGAGGCAAGATACGCAGTATTTT. This gives the protein CASSPSGRQDTQYF.

This clone has a handful of counts. The chain couples TRBV6-1 to TRBJ2-1; 11 bases align to TRBD2. J lost 12 bases, V lost 3 bases, and 13 bases had no gene match. CDR1 and CDR2 from the germline V gene are MNHNS and SASEGT. This CDR3 region has 16 residues. CDR3 loop: CASSEGVGLAAPGQFF. Here the CDR3 DNA reads TGTGCCAGCAGTGAGGGAGTGGGACTAGCGGCCCCTGGGCAGTTCTTC.

Worth noting for this clone: Mismatch with germline at one junction end may stem from a read error. The V and J genes are TRBV11-2 and TRBJ1-2; D not certain. CDR1 is SGHAT and CDR2 is FQNNGV in the germline V gene. The CDR3 spans 13 residues. The CDR3 spells CASSPVRPLWLPF. The CDR3 DNA is TGTGCCAGCAGCCCCGTCCGACCCTTATGGCTCCCCTTC.

There are a few counts of this clone. The chain links TRBV6-6 to TRBJ1-5, with unresolved D. Germline V CDR1 and CDR2: MNHNY, SVGAGI (reference sequence). The CDR3 covers 12 residues. The germline V and J ends were trimmed by 2 bases and 5 bases, with 4 bases remaining between them. The CDR3 coding sequence is TGTGCCAGCAGTTACGGAGATCAGCCCCAGCATTTT. The encoded protein is CASSYGDQPQHF.

CDR3: CASSPVDFNYGYTF. The CDR3 coding sequence is TGTGCCAGCTCACCGGTTGATTTTAACTATGGCTACACCTTC. This rearrangement joins TRBV18 to TRBJ1-2; unclear D gene. The germline gives CDR1 KGHSH, CDR2 LQKENI. The CDR3 totals 14 residues. V was trimmed by 3 bases and J by 1 base, leaving 9 bases between them.

The CDR3 sequence is CASSPGLRGEQPQHF. In DNA form, the CDR3 reads TGTGCCAGCAGTCCCGGGCTCAGGGGCGAGCAGCCCCAGCATTTT. The chain links TRBV2 to TRBJ1-5, with D perhaps matching TRBD1 (6 bases). V was pared by 5 bases and J by 7 bases, with 18 bases between. The CDR3 runs to 15 residues. Germline assignment: CDR1 SNHLY and CDR2 FYNNEI.

The CDR3 bases are TGTGCCTGGAGTGTAGACAACAGGGCCGGGCAGTACTTC. Amino acid sequence: CAWSVDNRAGQYF. The chain carries TRBV30 and TRBJ2-7, with D possibly matching TRBD1 (6 bases). The CDR3 loop spans 13 amino acids. The V end was cut by 0 bases, the J end by 9 bases, with 15 bases between. Germline loops: CDR1 GTSNPN, CDR2 SVGIG (reference sequence). The full variable domain, completed using reference TRBV30 and TRBJ2-7, is SQTIHQWPATLVQPVGSPLSLECTVEGTSNPNLYWYRQAAGRGLQLLFYSVGIGQISSEVPQNLSASRPQDRQFILSSKKLLLSDSGFYLCAWSVDNRAGQYFGPGTRLTVT.

V gene TRBV5-1 combines with J gene TRBJ2-7; 8 nucleotides line up with TRBD1. CDR3 length equals 15 residues. V lost 4 bases and J lost 2; bases outside the gene matches: 8. Germline loops: CDR1 SGHRS, CDR2 YFSETQ. The CDR3 coding sequence is TGCGCCAGCAGCAGACAAAGGACAGGGACCTACGAGCAGTACTTC. It codes for CASSRQRTGTYEQYF.